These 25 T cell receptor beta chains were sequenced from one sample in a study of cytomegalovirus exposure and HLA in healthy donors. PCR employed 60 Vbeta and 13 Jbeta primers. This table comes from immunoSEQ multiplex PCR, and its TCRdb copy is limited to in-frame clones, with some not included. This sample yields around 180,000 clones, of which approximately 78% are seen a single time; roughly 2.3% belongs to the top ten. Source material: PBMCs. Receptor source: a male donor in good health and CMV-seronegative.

CDR3 in amino acids: CASSKGTDPHRYEQYF. The CDR3 DNA reads as TGTGCCAGCAGCAAAGGAACAGACCCCCATAGGTACGAGCAGTACTTC. The rearrangement links TRBV21-1 to TRBJ2-7; no check of the table's D call, TRBD1, against the DNA was made. TRBV21-1 is shown as a pseudogene. This CDR3 is built from 16 residues.

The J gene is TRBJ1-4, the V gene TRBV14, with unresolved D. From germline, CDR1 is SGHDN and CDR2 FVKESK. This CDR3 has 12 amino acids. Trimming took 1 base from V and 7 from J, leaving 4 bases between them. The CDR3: CASSQGSEKLFF. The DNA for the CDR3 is TGTGCCAGCAGCCAAGGCAGTGAAAAACTGTTTTTT.

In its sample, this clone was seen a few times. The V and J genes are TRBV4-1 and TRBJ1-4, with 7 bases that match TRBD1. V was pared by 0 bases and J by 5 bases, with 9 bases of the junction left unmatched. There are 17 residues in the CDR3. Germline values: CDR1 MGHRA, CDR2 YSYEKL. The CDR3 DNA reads TGCGCCAGCAGCCAAGATCTAGACAGGGAGTGGAATGAAAAACTGTTTTTT. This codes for CASSQDLDREWNEKLFF.

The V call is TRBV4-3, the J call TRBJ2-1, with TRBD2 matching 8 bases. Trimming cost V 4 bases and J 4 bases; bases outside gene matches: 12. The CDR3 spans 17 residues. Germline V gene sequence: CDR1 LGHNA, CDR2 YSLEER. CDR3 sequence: CASSPRPSGSSYNEQFF. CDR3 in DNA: TGCGCCAGCAGCCCGAGGCCTAGCGGGTCCAGTTACAATGAGCAGTTCTTC.

The CDR3 loop is CASSFSSGSIGELFF. The CDR3 DNA is TGTGCCAGCAGTTTCTCTAGCGGGAGTATCGGGGAGCTGTTTTTT. The chain recombines TRBV28 with TRBJ2-2, with TRBD2 matching 10 bases. This CDR3 is 15 amino acids long. CDR1 MDHEN and CDR2 SYDVKM come from the germline V gene. V lost 3 bases and J lost 7; bases outside the gene matches: 5.

CDR3 loop: CASSLGRGVHEQYF. Written as DNA, the CDR3 is TGTGCCAGCAGCTTGGGTCGGGGGGTCCACGAGCAGTACTTC. J is TRBJ2-7 and V is TRBV5-6, with TRBD2 identical over 7 bases. J gave up 5 bases and V 0 bases, and 5 bases lay outside the gene matches. The V gene's germline CDR1 is SGHDT and CDR2 YYEEEE. The CDR3 covers 14 residues. Full variable domain (rest looked up from reference TRBV5-6 and TRBJ2-7): DAGVTQSPTHLIKTRGQQVTLRCSPKSGHDTVSWYQQALGQGPQFIFQYYEEEERQRGNFPDRFSGHQFPNYSSELNVNALLLGDSALYLCASSLGRGVHEQYFGPGTRLTVT.

The CDR3 DNA is TGTGCCAGCAGCCCGGGGGGACTAGCGGGAGCTCGCGAGCAGTACTTC. The encoded protein is CASSPGGLAGAREQYF. V usage is TRBV7-9 and J usage is TRBJ2-5; 14 nucleotides align to TRBD2. The end of the DNA is better explained by TRBJ2-7, so the J call may be wrong. This CDR3 region has 16 residues. Germline V gives CDR1 SEHNR, CDR2 FQNEAQ (reference sequence).

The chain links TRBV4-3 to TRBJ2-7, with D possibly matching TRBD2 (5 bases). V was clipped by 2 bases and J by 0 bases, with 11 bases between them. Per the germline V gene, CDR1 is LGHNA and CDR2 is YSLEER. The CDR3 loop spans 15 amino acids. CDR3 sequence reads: CASSQWTQSSYEQYF. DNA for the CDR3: TGCGCCAGCAGCCAATGGACTCAGAGCTCCTACGAGCAGTACTTC.

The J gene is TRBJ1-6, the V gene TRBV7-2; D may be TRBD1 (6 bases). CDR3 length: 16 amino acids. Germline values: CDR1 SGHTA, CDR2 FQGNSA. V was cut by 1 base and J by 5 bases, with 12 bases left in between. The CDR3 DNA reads TGTGCCAGCAGCTTAGGGGGTGGGGGCCATAATTCACCCCTCCACTTT. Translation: CASSLGGGGHNSPLHF.

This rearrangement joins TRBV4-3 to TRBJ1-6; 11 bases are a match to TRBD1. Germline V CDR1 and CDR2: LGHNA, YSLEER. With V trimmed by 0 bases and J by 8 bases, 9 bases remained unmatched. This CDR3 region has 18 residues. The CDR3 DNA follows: TGCGCCAGCAGCCAAGATAGGGGACAGGGGGGGTTTCATTCACCCCTCCACTTT. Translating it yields CASSQDRGQGGFHSPLHF.

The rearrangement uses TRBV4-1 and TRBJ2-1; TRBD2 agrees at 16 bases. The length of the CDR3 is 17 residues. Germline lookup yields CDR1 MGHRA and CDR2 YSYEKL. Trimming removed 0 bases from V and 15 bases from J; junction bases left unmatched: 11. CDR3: CASSQDRGTSGRAGRFF. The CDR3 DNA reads TGCGCCAGCAGCCAAGATCGCGGGACTAGCGGGAGGGCCGGGCGGTTCTTC.

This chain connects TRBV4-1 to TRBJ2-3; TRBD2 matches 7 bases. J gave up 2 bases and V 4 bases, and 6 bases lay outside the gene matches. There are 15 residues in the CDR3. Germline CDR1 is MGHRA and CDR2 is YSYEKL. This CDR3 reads CASSPERGLTDTQYF. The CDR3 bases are TGCGCCAGCAGCCCAGAGCGGGGCCTCACAGATACGCAGTATTTT.

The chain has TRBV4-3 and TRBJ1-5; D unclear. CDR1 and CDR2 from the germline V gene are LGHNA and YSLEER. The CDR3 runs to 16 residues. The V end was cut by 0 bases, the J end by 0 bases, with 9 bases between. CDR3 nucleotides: TGCGCCAGCAGCCAAGATTGGCAGAATAGCAATCAGCCCCAGCATTTT. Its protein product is CASSQDWQNSNQPQHF.

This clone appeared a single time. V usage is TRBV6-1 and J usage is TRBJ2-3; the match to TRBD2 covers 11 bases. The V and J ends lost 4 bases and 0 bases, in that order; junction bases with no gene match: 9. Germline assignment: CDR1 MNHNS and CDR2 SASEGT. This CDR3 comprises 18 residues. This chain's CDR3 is CASSATGTSGTSTDTQYF. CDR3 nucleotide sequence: TGTGCCAGCAGTGCCACCGGGACTAGCGGTACTAGCACAGATACGCAGTATTTT.

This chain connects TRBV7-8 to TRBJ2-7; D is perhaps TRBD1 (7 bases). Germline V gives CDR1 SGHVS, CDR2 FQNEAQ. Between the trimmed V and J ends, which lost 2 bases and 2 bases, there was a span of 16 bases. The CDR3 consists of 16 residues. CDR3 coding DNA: TGTGCCAGCAGCTTAAGGGAGGCGACAGGGACCTACGAGCAGTACTTC. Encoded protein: CASSLREATGTYEQYF.

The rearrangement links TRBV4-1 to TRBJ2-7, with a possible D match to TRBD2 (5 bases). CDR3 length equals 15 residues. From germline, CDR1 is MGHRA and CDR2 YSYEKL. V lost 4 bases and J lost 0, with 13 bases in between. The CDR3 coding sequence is TGCGCCAGCAGCCCGCGAGTGGGGAGCTCCTACGAGCAGTACTTC. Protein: CASSPRVGSSYEQYF.

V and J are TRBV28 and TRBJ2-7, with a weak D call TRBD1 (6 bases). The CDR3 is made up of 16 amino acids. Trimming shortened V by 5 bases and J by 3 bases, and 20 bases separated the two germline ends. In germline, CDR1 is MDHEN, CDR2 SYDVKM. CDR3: CASSIRYRVGVYEQYF. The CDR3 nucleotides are TGTGCCAGCAGTATAAGATACAGGGTGGGGGTCTACGAGCAGTACTTC.

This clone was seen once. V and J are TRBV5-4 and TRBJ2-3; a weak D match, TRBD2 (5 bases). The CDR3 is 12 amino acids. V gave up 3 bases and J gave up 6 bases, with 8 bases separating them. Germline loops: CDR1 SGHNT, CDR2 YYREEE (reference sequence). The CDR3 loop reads CASSSIADTQYF. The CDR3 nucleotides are TGTGCCAGCAGCTCGATAGCGGATACGCAGTATTTT.

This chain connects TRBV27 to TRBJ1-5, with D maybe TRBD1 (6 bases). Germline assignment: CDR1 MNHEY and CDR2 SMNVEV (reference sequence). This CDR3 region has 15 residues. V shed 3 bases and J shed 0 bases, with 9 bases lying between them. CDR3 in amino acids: CASSFQGHSNQPQHF. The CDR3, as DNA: TGTGCCAGCAGTTTCCAGGGACATAGCAATCAGCCCCAGCATTTT.

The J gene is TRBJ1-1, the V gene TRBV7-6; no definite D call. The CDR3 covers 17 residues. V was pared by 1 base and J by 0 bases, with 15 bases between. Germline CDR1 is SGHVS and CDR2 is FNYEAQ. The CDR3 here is CASSLGPGPSMNTEAFF. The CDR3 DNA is TGTGCCAGCAGCTTAGGTCCAGGTCCCTCAATGAACACTGAAGCTTTCTTT.

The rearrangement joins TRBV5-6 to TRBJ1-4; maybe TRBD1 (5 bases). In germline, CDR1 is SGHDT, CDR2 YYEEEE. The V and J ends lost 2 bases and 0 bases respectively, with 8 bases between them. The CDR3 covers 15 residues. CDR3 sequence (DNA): TGTGCCAGCAGCTTCCAGGGTGCAACTAATGAAAAACTGTTTTTT. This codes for CASSFQGATNEKLFF.

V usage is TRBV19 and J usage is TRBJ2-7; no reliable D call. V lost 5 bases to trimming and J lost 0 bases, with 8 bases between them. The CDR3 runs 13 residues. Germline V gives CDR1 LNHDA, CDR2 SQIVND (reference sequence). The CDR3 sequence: CASSSLPSYEQYF. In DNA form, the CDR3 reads TGTGCCAGTAGTTCACTGCCCTCCTACGAGCAGTACTTC.

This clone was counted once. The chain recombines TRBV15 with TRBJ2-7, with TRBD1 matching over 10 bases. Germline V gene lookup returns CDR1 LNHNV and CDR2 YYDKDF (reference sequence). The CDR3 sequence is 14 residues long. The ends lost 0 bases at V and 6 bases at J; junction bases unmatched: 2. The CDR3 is CATSRDRQGAEQYF. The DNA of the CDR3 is TGTGCCACCAGCAGAGATCGACAGGGGGCCGAGCAGTACTTC.

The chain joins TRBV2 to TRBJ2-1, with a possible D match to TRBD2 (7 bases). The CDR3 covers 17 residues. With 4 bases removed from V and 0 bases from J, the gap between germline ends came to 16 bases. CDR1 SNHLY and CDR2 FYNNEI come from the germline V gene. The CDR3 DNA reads TGTGCCAGCAGTGGAATAAAGGGGGGGACCTCCTACAATGAGCAGTTCTTC. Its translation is CASSGIKGGTSYNEQFF.

The CDR3 bases are TGTGCCAGCAGCTTAGGGGACAGGGGTTATTTGAACACTGAAGCTTTCTTT. This translates into CASSLGDRGYLNTEAFF. The chain uses TRBV7-9 and TRBJ1-1; the match to TRBD1 covers 10 bases. CDR3 size: 17 residues. Germline V CDR1 and CDR2: SEHNR, FQNEAQ (reference sequence). With 1 base clipped from V and 0 bases from J, the junction kept 5 bases outside the gene matches.